At least ten counts were recorded for the clone carrying this TCR beta chain. Its specificity is not known. The CDR3 consists of 12 residues. V lost 6 bases and J lost 3; bases outside the gene matches: 4. Germline CDR1 reads DFQATT; CDR2 reads SNEGSKA (reference sequence). Sample-barcoded 5' priming and a J-beta primer mix drove a second PCR of about 7 to 12 cycles. TCRdb independently ran MiXCR on the 5' RACE reads; one entry per CDR3 protein. This table holds about 780,000 distinct CDR3 sequences, less than 60% found once. These data are taken from a study of blood T cells in healthy people across ages. Whole-study findings and limits: TCR beta diversity per million T cells fell roughly linearly with age.

The rearrangement joins TRBV20-1 to TRBJ2-5, with TRBD1 matching over 7 bases. Input material: blood. The TCR comes from an elderly man in good health. For the CDR3, the DNA is TGCAGTGCGAAAACAGGGGAAGAGACCCAGTACTTC. Protein: CSAKTGEETQYF.